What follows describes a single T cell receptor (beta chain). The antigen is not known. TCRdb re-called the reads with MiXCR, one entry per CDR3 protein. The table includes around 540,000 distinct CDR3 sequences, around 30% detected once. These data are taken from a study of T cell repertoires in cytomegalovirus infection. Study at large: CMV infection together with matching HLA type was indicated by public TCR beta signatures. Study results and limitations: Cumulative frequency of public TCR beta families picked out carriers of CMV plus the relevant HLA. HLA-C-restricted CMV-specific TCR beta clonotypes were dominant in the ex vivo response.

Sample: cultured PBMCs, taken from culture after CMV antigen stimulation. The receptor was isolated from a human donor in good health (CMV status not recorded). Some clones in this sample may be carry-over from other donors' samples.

The CDR3 DNA is TGCAGCGTTGAAAGATATCTAGAGAGCAATGAGCAGTTCTTC. It specifies CSVERYLESNEQFF. The chain recombines TRBV29-1 with TRBJ2-1; D remains ambiguous. CDR3 length: 14 amino acids. The V and J ends lost 2 bases and 6 bases respectively, with 14 bases between them. CDR1 SQVTM and CDR2 ANQGSEA come from the germline V gene.